These 29 T cell receptor beta chains came from one sample sequenced in a study of T cell clones after liver transplantation. Using immunoSEQ multiplex PCR, the repertoire was profiled, and TCRdb retains in-frame clones only, with some absent. The sample consists of some 61,000 clones, roughly 71% of them appearing once. The material sequenced was CD4+ T cells from blood, taken at the 22-month timepoint. Every receptor here comes from a human patient who received a liver transplant. The T cells may partly be graft donor cells.

The V and J genes are TRBV6-1 and TRBJ1-1; D not certain. Germline V gives CDR1 MNHNS, CDR2 SASEGT. The CDR3 is made up of 12 amino acids. V was clipped by 8 bases and J by 3 bases, with 10 bases between them. As DNA, the CDR3 is TGTGCCAGCTTGGCAGATTACACTGAAGCTTTCTTT. This codes for CASLADYTEAFF.

This chain links TRBV11-2 with TRBJ2-3; 10 bases line up with TRBD2. This CDR3 spans 14 amino acids. V was clipped by 2 bases and J by 5 bases; unmatched bases: 1. Per the germline V gene, CDR1 is SGHAT and CDR2 is FQNNGV. The CDR3 region is CASSLSSGGDTQYF. The CDR3 nucleotides read TGTGCCAGCAGCTTATCTAGCGGGGGAGATACGCAGTATTTT.

This chain joins TRBV12-5 and TRBJ1-2; D not resolved. The CDR3 is 18 amino acids. The V gene's germline CDR1 is LGHNT and CDR2 FRNRAP. V lost 1 base, J lost 3 bases, and 21 bases lay in between. The CDR3 DNA reads TGTGCTAGTGGTTTGGGACTCACGGCCTCGGAGGGCCACTATGGCTACACCTTC. It encodes CASGLGLTASEGHYGYTF.

In nucleotides, the CDR3 is TGTGCCAGCAGCGATCGGATGAAACGCTACACCTTC. The encoded protein is CASSDRMKRYTF. V is TRBV14 and J is TRBJ1-2; D remains ambiguous. Germline V gene sequence: CDR1 SGHDN, CDR2 FVKESK. Trimming left V 5 bases short and J 9 bases short, with 13 bases between. This CDR3 has 12 amino acids.

This clone was detected only once. This chain connects TRBV7-2 to TRBJ2-7, with 9 bases identical to TRBD1. This CDR3 has 16 residues. From germline, CDR1 is SGHTA and CDR2 FQGNSA. V lost 3 bases to trimming and J lost 5 bases; unmatched junction nucleotides: 11. CDR3 sequence: CASSFSTGTGSNEQYF. Here the CDR3 DNA reads TGTGCCAGCAGCTTTTCGACCGGGACAGGGTCTAACGAGCAGTACTTC.

About this clone itself: Other DNA sequences in the sample encode the same CDR3. The chain links TRBV27 to TRBJ1-5, with 7 nucleotides matching TRBD1. Germline V gene data show CDR1 as MNHEY and CDR2 as SMNVEV (reference sequence). The CDR3 contains 15 residues. Losses at the gene ends were 6 bases for V and 0 bases for J; bases not matched to a gene: 5. CDR3 DNA sequence: TGTGCCAGCAGGGAGGGACAGATTAGCAATCAGCCCCAGCATTTT. It translates to CASREGQISNQPQHF.

This chain joins TRBV19 and TRBJ2-7; TRBD2 matches 8 bases. CDR3 length: 14 amino acids. V lost 4 bases to trimming and J lost 2 bases; unmatched junction nucleotides: 4. CDR1 LNHDA and CDR2 SQIVND come from the germline V gene (reference sequence). The CDR3: CASSTPGLAYEQYF. The CDR3 coding sequence is TGTGCCAGTAGTACTCCGGGACTAGCCTACGAGCAGTACTTC.

The chain links TRBV10-3 to TRBJ1-2; D remains unclear. V lost 4 bases and J 6 bases, leaving 12 bases between the germline ends. CDR3 size: 13 residues. The germline gives CDR1 ENHRY, CDR2 SYGVKD. The CDR3 DNA follows: TGTGCCATCAGTGGCCTAGCCGCTAATGGCTACACCTTC. Protein: CAISGLAANGYTF.

A few counts support this clone. CDR3 sequence reads: CASSQLTLAGQGYEQYF. Written as DNA, the CDR3 is TGTGCCAGCAGCCAACTAACCCTAGCGGGGCAGGGCTACGAGCAGTACTTC. This chain links TRBV14 with TRBJ2-7; TRBD2 matches 9 bases. The CDR3 contains 17 residues. Germline V lookup: CDR1 SGHDN, CDR2 FVKESK. V shed 2 bases and J 3 bases; nucleotides not matched to a gene: 11. Full variable domain (missing parts from reference TRBV14 and TRBJ2-7): EAGVTQFPSHSVIEKGQTVTLRCDPISGHDNLYWYRRVMGKEIKFLLHFVKESKQDESGMPNNRFLAERTGGTYSTLKVQPAELEDSGVYFCASSQLTLAGQGYEQYFGPGTRLTVT.

V is TRBV10-3 and J is TRBJ1-2; 8 positions agree with TRBD1. Per germline, CDR1 ENHRY and CDR2 SYGVKD. V shed 6 bases, J shed 0 bases, and the junction held 6 bases outside the gene matches. This CDR3 region has 15 residues. This CDR3 is CAISPGDRSNYGYTF. The CDR3, as DNA: TGTGCCATCAGCCCGGGGGACAGGTCTAACTATGGCTACACCTTC.

This clone was seen only a few times. This rearrangement joins TRBV5-8 to TRBJ1-1; 8 nucleotides align to TRBD1. The CDR3 extends over 15 amino acids. Trimming removed 2 bases from V and 6 bases from J; junction bases left unmatched: 9. The V gene's germline CDR1 is SGHTS and CDR2 YDEGEE. The CDR3 sequence is CASSLQGVRTAEAFF. The CDR3 region has the DNA TGTGCCAGCAGCTTACAGGGGGTGCGGACCGCTGAAGCTTTCTTT.

This chain uses TRBV4-1 with TRBJ1-6, with D maybe TRBD1 (6 bases). CDR1 is MGHRA and CDR2 is YSYEKL in the germline V gene. The CDR3 length is 16 residues. V lost 0 bases, J lost 6 bases, and 12 bases lay in between. CDR3 sequence: CASSQEGGVSNSPLHF. The CDR3 DNA follows: TGCGCCAGCAGCCAAGAAGGGGGGGTATCTAATTCACCCCTCCACTTT.

The chain joins TRBV10-2 to TRBJ2-7, with D possibly being TRBD2 (6 bases). Germline loops: CDR1 WSHSY, CDR2 SAAADI. V shed 0 bases and J shed 7 bases, with 10 bases lying between them. This CDR3 has 13 residues. As DNA, the CDR3 is TGCGCCAGCAGTGAGTCAAGGCGGGGAGAGCAGTACTTC. Amino acids: CASSESRRGEQYF.

The chain uses TRBV2 and TRBJ2-7; D gene unclear. The CDR3 runs 13 residues. Between the trimmed V and J ends, which lost 7 bases and 0 bases, there was a span of 10 bases. Per the germline V gene, CDR1 is SNHLY and CDR2 is FYNNEI. This CDR3 is CASILTPSYEQYF. CDR3 bases: TGTGCCAGCATCTTGACACCCTCCTACGAGCAGTACTTC.

The gene calls are TRBV7-8 and TRBJ2-1, with D tentatively TRBD2 (6 bases). The germline CDR1 and CDR2 sequences are SGHVS and FQNEAQ. Deletions cut 3 bases from V and 5 bases from J, with 11 bases between. This CDR3 spans 14 amino acids. The CDR3 DNA sequence: TGTGCCAGCAGCTTGCGGGGCCCGAACAATGAGCAGTTCTTC. Translated, it gives CASSLRGPNNEQFF.

This clone was seen more than once but under ten times. V is TRBV7-9 and J is TRBJ1-4; D remains unclear. Germline V CDR1 and CDR2: SEHNR, FQNEAQ (reference sequence). The CDR3 runs to 16 residues. V was clipped by 5 bases and J by 0 bases, with 13 bases between them. The CDR3 loop reads CASSPITGTTNEKLFF. The CDR3 DNA reads TGTGCCAGCAGCCCAATCACCGGGACAACTAATGAAAAACTGTTTTTT.

Turning to this clone: At the DNA level, this CDR3 is encoded by other sequences in the same sample as well. The chain couples TRBV10-3 to TRBJ1-4; 8 nucleotides align to TRBD1. This CDR3 is 14 amino acids long. CDR1 and CDR2 from the germline V gene are ENHRY and SYGVKD. The V gene end was trimmed by 4 bases and the J gene end by 7 bases; junction bases not matched to a gene: 5. For the CDR3, the DNA is TGTGCCATCAGTGGGGGCCAGGGGGCTGAAAAACTGTTTTTT. Translating gives CAISGGQGAEKLFF.

The gene calls are TRBV9 and TRBJ1-1; 9 bases fit TRBD1. The CDR3 is 12 amino acids. The V segment lost 3 bases and the J segment 8 bases; nucleotides outside the gene matches: 2. Germline V gives CDR1 SGDLS, CDR2 YYNGEE. The CDR3 loop is CASSGGQGEAFF. For the CDR3, the DNA is TGTGCCAGCAGCGGCGGACAGGGGGAAGCTTTCTTT.

To note about this clone: It may be a read error: a sequence one base away is much more abundant. The chain employs TRBV4-2 and TRBJ2-1, with 9 bases identical to TRBD1. Germline loops: CDR1 LGHNA, CDR2 YNFKEQ. The CDR3 extends over 15 amino acids. V was pared by 4 bases and J by 7 bases, with 8 bases of the junction left unmatched. Here the CDR3 reads CASSLWTGVRNEQFF. In DNA form, the CDR3 reads TGTGCCAGCAGCCTGTGGACAGGGGTGAGGAATGAGCAGTTCTTC.

This clone has a handful of counts. The chain links TRBV27 to TRBJ2-5; a possible D gene is TRBD1 (5 bases). There are 14 residues in the CDR3. V lost 6 bases and J 1 base, leaving 12 bases between the germline ends. Germline CDR1 reads MNHEY; CDR2 reads SMNVEV (reference sequence). The CDR3 DNA reads TGTGCCAGCAGATCAACAGGAACCCAAGAGACCCAGTACTTC. Its translation is CASRSTGTQETQYF.

The rearrangement uses TRBV30 and TRBJ1-5, with D possibly matching TRBD1 (6 bases). Germline V gives CDR1 GTSNPN, CDR2 SVGIG (reference sequence). Trimming cost V 1 base and J 7 bases, with 11 bases left between them. This CDR3 is built from 13 residues. CDR3 residues: CAWSETGQQPQHF. The CDR3 DNA reads TGTGCCTGGAGTGAAACAGGGCAGCAGCCCCAGCATTTT.

J is TRBJ2-7 and V is TRBV7-3, with TRBD2 as a possible D gene (5 bases). With 5 bases removed from V and 0 bases from J, the gap between germline ends came to 11 bases. Germline lookup yields CDR1 SGHTA and CDR2 FQGTGA. The CDR3 extends over 14 amino acids. CDR3 region: CASSVTSSSYEQYF. Written as DNA, the CDR3 is TGTGCCAGCAGCGTTACTAGTAGCTCCTACGAGCAGTACTTC.

On this clone: The sample holds other DNA sequences that translate to the same CDR3. This sequence joins TRBV28 and TRBJ2-7; possible D gene TRBD2, 6 bases. This CDR3 is built from 13 residues. CDR1 is MDHEN, CDR2 SYDVKM, per germline. The V gene lost 3 bases and the J gene lost 2 bases, with 8 bases spanning the gap. The CDR3 nucleotides are TGTGCCAGCAGTTTGGGAGGAACCTACGAGCAGTACTTC. It encodes CASSLGGTYEQYF.

The chain joins TRBV2 to TRBJ1-5; possible D gene TRBD1, 5 bases. The CDR3 is 16 residues long. The ends were cut back, 5 bases at V and 3 bases at J, with 17 bases in the middle. Germline V lookup: CDR1 SNHLY, CDR2 FYNNEI. In nucleotides, the CDR3 is TGTGCCAGCAGTCAGACAGCACTCCTTTTCAATCAGCCCCAGCATTTT. Protein sequence: CASSQTALLFNQPQHF.

The chain uses TRBV6-1 and TRBJ1-3; unclear D gene. Germline V CDR1 and CDR2: MNHNS, SASEGT. V was cut by 8 bases and J by 2 bases, with 13 bases left in between. The CDR3 is made up of 14 amino acids. In DNA, the CDR3 is TGTGCCAGCTCCAGCGAGGGTGCTGGAAACACCATATATTTT. This translates into CASSSEGAGNTIYF.

In this sample, this clone turned up a few times. This chain links TRBV2 with TRBJ2-7, with 9 bases fitting TRBD1. The J segment lost 0 bases and the V segment lost 3 bases, leaving 3 bases of the junction unmatched. The CDR3 has 15 amino acids. Germline V gene sequence: CDR1 SNHLY, CDR2 FYNNEI. In DNA, the CDR3 is TGTGCCAGCAGTGACAGACAGGGGGTCTCCTACGAGCAGTACTTC. This gives the protein CASSDRQGVSYEQYF. The full variable domain, its missing parts supplied by reference TRBV2 and TRBJ2-7, is EPEVTQTPSHQVTQMGQEVILRCVPISNHLYFYWYRQILGQKVEFLVSFYNNEISEKSEIFDDQFSVERPDGSNFTLKIRSTKLEDSAMYFCASSDRQGVSYEQYFGPGTRLTVT.

This sequence joins TRBV27 and TRBJ1-2; 8 bases agree with TRBD1. The length of the CDR3 is 16 residues. Trimming at V came to 4 bases and at J to 5 bases, leaving 12 bases not matched to a gene. Looked up from germline, CDR1 is MNHEY and CDR2 is SMNVEV (reference sequence). CDR3 amino acids: CASSYGMQGARYGYTF. The CDR3, as DNA: TGTGCCAGCAGTTATGGGATGCAGGGGGCGCGGTATGGCTACACCTTC.

V gene TRBV7-8 combines with J gene TRBJ2-7; weak D call: TRBD1 (5 bases). Between the trimmed V and J ends, which lost 0 bases and 6 bases, there was a span of 12 bases. CDR1 is SGHVS and CDR2 is FQNEAQ in the germline V gene. The CDR3 contains 14 residues. The CDR3 region has the DNA TGTGCCAGCAGCTTAGCATCAGGGCTTAGCGAGCAGTACTTC. This codes for CASSLASGLSEQYF. Variable domain in full (rest from reference TRBV7-8 and TRBJ2-7): GAGVSQSPRYKVAKRGQDVALRCDPISGHVSLFWYQQALGQGPEFLTYFQNEAQLDKSGLPSDRFFAERPEGSVSTLKIQRTQQEDSAVYLCASSLASGLSEQYFGPGTRLTVT.

This clone has just a few counts. This sequence joins TRBV6-5 and TRBJ1-1; the D gene is possibly TRBD1 (5 bases). Germline CDR1 MNHEY, CDR2 SVGAGI. The CDR3 is 14 residues long. V was trimmed by 4 bases and J by 1 base, leaving 10 bases between them. The CDR3 DNA follows: TGTGCCAGCAGTTCTCGACAGAAGAACACTGAAGCTTTCTTT. It yields the protein CASSSRQKNTEAFF.